These 27 T cell receptor beta chains were sequenced from one sample in a study of blood T cells in healthy people across ages. A second PCR, run for roughly 7 to 11 cycles, used a sample-barcoded 5' primer plus a J-beta primer mix. MiXCR, run by TCRdb on the 5' RACE reads, gives a single entry per CDR3 protein. The sample has nearly 800,000 distinct CDR3 sequences, 45% to 70% seen once. Input material: blood. The receptors were sampled from a man between 35 and 55 years old in good health.

The J gene is TRBJ2-5, the V gene TRBV5-1; TRBD2 matches at 13 bases. The J call is in doubt because the DNA end fits TRBJ2-7 better. Germline-derived CDR1 and CDR2 are SGHRS and YFSETQ. This CDR3 comprises 18 residues. The CDR3 reads CASSLIGKRTSGGAEQYF. In DNA form, the CDR3 reads TGCGCCAGCAGCTTGATCGGAAAGCGCACTAGCGGGGGGGCCGAGCAGTACTTC.

This clonotype was seen only once. The genes are TRBV10-2 and TRBJ2-2; TRBD1 or TRBD2 may be the D gene (5 bases each). The CDR3 extends over 13 amino acids. Germline CDR1 and CDR2: WSHSY and SAAADI. V lost 6 bases and J 5 bases, leaving 10 bases between the germline ends. The CDR3 sequence is CASSGARTGELFF. In DNA, the CDR3 is TGCGCCAGCAGCGGGGCCCGTACCGGGGAGCTGTTTTTT.

CDR3 sequence reads: CAISESARDSSLHF. The DNA for the CDR3 is TGTGCCATCAGTGAGTCCGCTCGGGATTCGTCCCTCCACTTT. The chain joins TRBV10-3 to TRBJ1-6; D uncertain. The CDR3 covers 14 residues. Germline values: CDR1 ENHRY, CDR2 SYGVKD. Trimming stripped 0 bases from V and 14 bases from J, with 14 bases between.

This clonotype was counted only a few times. The rearrangement links TRBV29-1 to TRBJ2-5, with 7 bases lining up with TRBD2. Losses at the gene ends were 4 bases for V and 9 bases for J; bases not matched to a gene: 8. The CDR3 spans 12 residues. The germline V gene encodes CDR1 SQVTM and CDR2 ANQGSEA. The CDR3 bases are TGCAGCGTTGTGGAGCGGGGACGGGCCCAGTACTTC. It codes for CSVVERGRAQYF. Complete variable domain (other parts from reference TRBV29-1 and TRBJ2-5): SAVISQKPSRDICQRGTSLTIQCQVDSQVTMMFWYRQQPGQSLTLIATANQGSEATYESGFVIDKFPISRPNLTFSTLTVSNMSPEDSSIYLCSVVERGRAQYFGPGTRLLVL.

As concerns this clonotype: Its ends do not fully match the called genes, so a read error is possible. This sequence joins TRBV20-1 and TRBJ2-7, with 10 bases aligning to TRBD2. The J call may be incorrect, as the DNA end agrees better with TRBJ2-5. Germline CDR1 and CDR2: DFQATT and SNEGSKA (reference sequence). The CDR3 is 18 residues long. DNA of the CDR3: TGCAGTGCTAGAGATATGCTAGCGGGGGTCTTAAACCAAGGGACCCAGTACTTC. Amino acids: CSARDMLAGVLNQGTQYF.

This clonotype was picked up a small number of times. The chain links TRBV5-1 to TRBJ1-2, with D perhaps matching TRBD1 (6 bases). CDR1 is SGHRS and CDR2 is YFSETQ in the germline V gene. Deletions cut 3 bases from V and 8 bases from J, with 20 bases between. The CDR3 has 15 amino acids. CDR3 amino acids: CASSSRTATRNGYTF. In DNA, the CDR3 is TGCGCCAGCAGCTCCCGGACAGCTACTAGGAACGGCTACACCTTC.

On this clonotype: A read error may produce the germline difference seen at one junction end. This chain links TRBV4-1 with TRBJ1-2; D remains unclear. This CDR3 contains 15 residues. In germline, CDR1 is MGHRA, CDR2 YSYEKL. CDR3 nucleotides: TGCGTCAGCAGCCAAGATCATGGTGCGAACTATGGCTACACCTTC. Protein sequence: CVSSQDHGANYGYTF.

The chain joins TRBV9 to TRBJ2-3, with unresolved D. Deletions cut 5 bases from V and 2 bases from J, with 9 bases between. CDR3 length: 13 residues. Germline V gene lookup returns CDR1 SGDLS and CDR2 YYNGEE. The CDR3 region has the DNA TGTGCCAGCAGTGTCTCCTCCACAGATACGCAGTATTTT. Translating it yields CASSVSSTDTQYF.

The table lists this clonotype with a few counts. The chain has TRBV6-1 and TRBJ2-1; D is uncertain. This CDR3 comprises 12 residues. The germline V and J ends were trimmed by 5 bases and 4 bases, with 6 bases remaining between them. Germline CDR1 is MNHNS and CDR2 is SASEGT. Here the CDR3 reads CASSRVYNEQFF. For the CDR3, the DNA is TGTGCCAGCAGTCGCGTTTACAATGAGCAGTTCTTC.

V is TRBV20-1 and J is TRBJ2-7; D perhaps matches TRBD1 (6 bases). The better agreement between TRBJ2-5 and the DNA end casts doubt on the J call. CDR3 length: 14 amino acids. The germline V gene has CDR1 DFQATT and CDR2 SNEGSKA (reference sequence). The CDR3 nucleotides are TGCAGTGCTAGCCCAACAGGGTTGTTGGAGACCCAGTACTTC. It is translated as CSASPTGLLETQYF.

This clonotype was observed a handful of times. This rearrangement joins TRBV2 to TRBJ2-7; D is perhaps TRBD2 (6 bases). The CDR3 runs to 14 residues. CDR1 is SNHLY, CDR2 FYNNEI, per germline. V lost 7 bases and J 6 bases, leaving 19 bases between the germline ends. The CDR3 loop is CASNLGTDLGEQYF. The DNA for the CDR3 is TGTGCCAGCAACCTCGGGACTGATCTAGGCGAGCAGTACTTC.

V is TRBV29-1 and J is TRBJ1-2; D remains ambiguous. Trimming stripped 3 bases from V and 4 bases from J, with 0 bases between. CDR3 size: 9 residues. CDR1 and CDR2 (germline): SQVTM, ANQGSEA. The chain's CDR3 is CSVDYGYTF. The CDR3 nucleotides are TGCAGCGTTGACTATGGCTACACCTTC.

The rearrangement links TRBV28 to TRBJ2-7; TRBD1 matches at 8 bases. Germline-derived CDR1 and CDR2 are MDHEN and SYDVKM. V shed 3 bases and J 2 bases; nucleotides not matched to a gene: 9. CDR3 size: 16 residues. This CDR3 is CASSFTFDRGTYEQYF. Written as DNA, the CDR3 is TGTGCCAGCAGTTTTACCTTCGACAGGGGTACCTACGAGCAGTACTTC.

This clonotype was detected only a few times. The chain combines TRBV6-2 or TRBV6-3 with TRBJ1-4, with 11 bases lining up with TRBD1. The CDR3 length is 17 residues. The germline gives CDR1 MNHEY, CDR2 SVGEGT. J gave up 5 bases and V 6 bases, and 11 bases lay outside the gene matches. The DNA of the CDR3 is TGTGCCAGCAGACGACTTACCGGGACAGGGGGAAATGAAAAACTGTTTTTT. Translated: CASRRLTGTGGNEKLFF.

The chain carries TRBV6-1 and TRBJ2-1; 10 bases line up with TRBD1. Trimming took 6 bases from V and 4 from J; bases not matched to a gene: 6. Germline-derived CDR1 and CDR2 are MNHNS and SASEGT. The CDR3 loop spans 15 amino acids. The CDR3 nucleotides are TGTGCCAGCAGAATGACAGGGGGCGTATACAATGAGCAGTTCTTC. This translates into CASRMTGGVYNEQFF.

The V and J genes are TRBV5-6 and TRBJ2-3; D call uncertain. CDR3 length equals 15 residues. The ends were cut back, 6 bases at V and 7 bases at J, with 21 bases in the middle. The germline gives CDR1 SGHDT, CDR2 YYEEEE. The CDR3 sequence is CASKPKTLKENTQYF. The CDR3 nucleotides are TGTGCCAGCAAACCTAAAACCCTTAAGGAAAATACGCAGTATTTT.

The rearrangement joins TRBV20-1 to TRBJ1-6; D perhaps matches TRBD1 (5 bases). The V end lost 6 bases, the J end lost 0 bases, and 21 bases lay between the germline ends. Germline CDR1 is DFQATT and CDR2 is SNEGSKA (reference sequence). The CDR3 is made up of 18 amino acids. CDR3 bases: TGCAGTGCCCCATCTCGGGGCGGCCGAGGCTCCTATAATTCACCCCTCCACTTT. It translates to CSAPSRGGRGSYNSPLHF.

J is TRBJ2-7 and V is TRBV5-1; D perhaps matches TRBD1 (6 bases). The germline V and J ends were trimmed by 0 bases and 3 bases, with 10 bases remaining between them. CDR3 length equals 14 residues. Germline values: CDR1 SGHRS, CDR2 YFSETQ. The CDR3 spells CASSLEQGDYEQYF. In nucleotides, the CDR3 is TGCGCCAGCAGCTTGGAACAGGGAGACTACGAGCAGTACTTC.

Many counts were recorded for this clonotype. The chain is built from TRBV5-1 and TRBJ2-7, with D possibly being TRBD1 (5 bases). V was cut by 4 bases and J by 6 bases, with 20 bases left in between. This CDR3 comprises 15 residues. CDR1 SGHRS and CDR2 YFSETQ come from the germline V gene. CDR3 DNA: TGCGCCAGCAGCCTGGACAATCTAGGGGTGCGCGAGCAGTACTTC. Translated, it gives CASSLDNLGVREQYF.

There are a few counts of this clonotype. The chain carries TRBV12-3 or TRBV12-4 and TRBJ2-4; D not resolved. The CDR3 is 13 residues long. The germline V and J ends were trimmed by 6 bases and 6 bases, with 12 bases remaining between them. Here the CDR3 DNA reads TGTGCCAGCAGAATTTCGGGCTTAAACATTCAGTACTTC. Translating it yields CASRISGLNIQYF.

The J gene is TRBJ2-2, the V gene TRBV12-3 or TRBV12-4; D perhaps matches TRBD2 (5 bases). This CDR3 comprises 16 residues. With 5 bases removed from V and 1 base from J, the gap between germline ends came to 14 bases. The CDR3 region has the DNA TGTGCCAGCAGTCATACTCGAGGGCGGAACACCGGGGAGCTGTTTTTT. Translation gives CASSHTRGRNTGELFF.

There are a few counts of this clonotype. The V call is TRBV7-2, the J call TRBJ2-7; a weak D match, TRBD1 (5 bases). The better agreement between TRBJ2-5 and the DNA end casts doubt on the J call. Germline V gene data show CDR1 as SGHTA and CDR2 as FQGNSA. This CDR3 contains 14 residues. CDR3 loop: CASSLSLGAETQYF. DNA for the CDR3: TGTGCCAGCAGCTTAAGTCTAGGGGCAGAGACCCAGTACTTC.

The V and J genes are TRBV27 and TRBJ2-7; D might be TRBD1 (6 bases). Deletions cut 11 bases from V and 11 bases from J, with 13 bases between. CDR1 MNHEY and CDR2 SMNVEV come from the germline V gene (reference sequence). CDR3 length: 9 residues. The CDR3 protein is CAGFSGEYF. CDR3 DNA sequence: TGTGCCGGGTTTTCAGGGGAGTACTTC.

This rearrangement joins TRBV7-3 to TRBJ1-5, with 9 bases that match TRBD1. Germline CDR1 reads SGHTA; CDR2 reads FQGTGA. The CDR3 loop spans 15 amino acids. Losses at the gene ends were 2 bases for V and 6 bases for J; bases not matched to a gene: 5. CDR3 sequence (DNA): TGTGCCAGCAGCTTAGACAGGGGGTCGGGTCAGCCCCAGCATTTT. It is translated as CASSLDRGSGQPQHF.

The chain uses TRBV6-2 or TRBV6-3 and TRBJ1-5, with D uncertain. V was shortened by 8 bases and J by 5 bases, with 7 bases between the two germline ends. Germline CDR1 MNHEY, CDR2 SVGEGT. The CDR3 has 11 amino acids. The CDR3 loop is CASGFDQPQHF. CDR3 DNA: TGTGCCAGCGGCTTTGATCAGCCCCAGCATTTT.

A remark on this clonotype: At one end, the junction sequence differs from germline, possibly due to a read error. This CDR3 is CASSLAGREQYF. CDR3 in DNA: TGTGCCAGCAGTTTAGCAGGCCGGGAGCAGTACTTC. This sequence joins TRBV7-2 and TRBJ2-7, with no clear D. Germline V CDR1 and CDR2: SGHTA, FQGNSA. The length of the CDR3 is 12 residues.

The chain uses TRBV20-1 and TRBJ1-5; D is undetermined. The CDR3 contains 15 residues. The V end was cut by 1 base, the J end by 1 base, with 11 bases between. In germline, CDR1 is DFQATT, CDR2 SNEGSKA (reference sequence). The CDR3 nucleotides read TGCAGTGCTAGAGTTGCGACGGCCAGCAATCAGCCCCAGCATTTT. Encoded protein: CSARVATASNQPQHF.